The source of this T cell receptor (beta chain) is a study of immune evolution from preneoplasia to lung adenocarcinoma. Study conclusions and caveats: Later-stage lesions seemingly showed higher T cell density and diversity than normal lung. Normal lung had the highest top T cell clone frequencies.

The CDR3 runs 16 residues. V was cut by 0 bases and J by 5 bases, with 16 bases left in between. In germline, CDR1 is LGHNA, CDR2 YNFKEQ. Comment on this clone: What it binds is unknown.

Sequenced by immunoSEQ multiplex PCR; TCRdb stores in-frame clones only, minus some. The sample lists roughly 2,800 clones, 87% seen once, with under 3.5% in the top ten. The material sequenced was FFPE adjacent normal lung tissue. The chain links TRBV4-2 to TRBJ2-5; unclear D gene. This clonotype was sampled from an older person with lung adenocarcinoma. The CDR3 nucleotides read TGTGCCAGCAGCCAAGATGCCGGGTTAGACTGGGAGACCCAGTACTTC. This gives the protein CASSQDAGLDWETQYF.